Each of the 27 T cell receptor beta chains below was sequenced from the same sample in a study of shared clonotypes between healthy human individuals. Libraries were prepared by immunoSEQ multiplex PCR; TCRdb keeps only in-frame clonotypes and omits some of them. Found here are about 1 million clones, 60% to 80% of them singletons; the top ten hold about 1.5%. The specimen sequenced was memory CD4+ T cells sorted from blood. The subset was: CD45RA-negative fraction. These receptors came from a young man in good health.

J is TRBJ2-3 and V is TRBV5-4; TRBD2 agrees at 10 bases. Trimming at V came to 4 bases and at J to 4 bases, leaving 6 bases not matched to a gene. Germline V gene sequence: CDR1 SGHNT, CDR2 YYREEE (reference sequence). The CDR3 has 15 residues. The CDR3 DNA is TGTGCCAGCAGCCCGGGACTAGCGAGCGCAGATACGCAGTATTTT. Translating it yields CASSPGLASADTQYF.

The gene calls are TRBV2 and TRBJ1-1; TRBD1 might be the D (6 bases). This CDR3 is built from 14 residues. The germline gives CDR1 SNHLY, CDR2 FYNNEI. Trimming stripped 10 bases from V and 4 bases from J, with 19 bases between. The CDR3 DNA follows: TGTGCCACCACGGTCGGGGGCTCTTTCACTGAAGCTTTCTTT. Protein product: CATTVGGSFTEAFF.

V usage is TRBV19 and J usage is TRBJ2-3; 11 positions match TRBD2. V trimming: 8 bases; J trimming: 0 bases; junction bases outside the gene matches: 1. Germline CDR1 reads LNHDA; CDR2 reads SQIVND (reference sequence). The CDR3 loop spans 14 amino acids. In DNA form, the CDR3 reads TGTGCCAGTGGGACTAGCGGAAGCACAGATACGCAGTATTTT. It yields the protein CASGTSGSTDTQYF. Combining the CDR3 with reference TRBV19 and TRBJ2-3 gives the whole variable domain DGGITQSPKYLFRKEGQNVTLSCEQNLNHDAMYWYRQDPGQGLRLIYYSQIVNDFQKGDIAEGYSVSREKKESFPLTVTSAQKNPTAFYLCASGTSGSTDTQYFGPGTRLTVL.

As concerns this clone: The junction does not match germline at one end; this may be a read error. The rearrangement uses TRBV10-1 and TRBJ2-5, with D tentatively TRBD2 (5 bases). Germline CDR1 reads WNHNN; CDR2 reads SYGVQD (reference sequence). The CDR3 extends over 13 amino acids. The chain's CDR3 is CASSLAQQGTQYF. CDR3 coding DNA: TGCGCCAGCAGCCTAGCCCAGCAAGGGACCCAGTACTTC.

The gene calls are TRBV5-1 and TRBJ2-1; 10 nucleotides agree with TRBD2. Trimming cost V 0 bases and J 0 bases; bases outside gene matches: 9. Germline values: CDR1 SGHRS, CDR2 YFSETQ. The length of the CDR3 is 19 residues. As DNA, the CDR3 is TGCGCCAGCAGCTTGGTGGCTAGCGGGGGCCCGATCTCCTACAATGAGCAGTTCTTC. Its translation is CASSLVASGGPISYNEQFF.

In DNA, the CDR3 is TGTGCCTGGTCCCGACTGCGTTACATTCAGTACTTC. Residues: CAWSRLRYIQYF. The rearrangement joins TRBV30 to TRBJ2-4; D not certain. The germline V gene encodes CDR1 GTSNPN and CDR2 SVGIG (reference sequence). V lost 5 bases to trimming and J lost 8 bases, with 13 bases between them. The CDR3 contains 12 residues.

The genes are TRBV7-2 and TRBJ2-1; 9 bases agree with TRBD1. Trimming took 3 bases from V and 15 from J; bases not matched to a gene: 6. The CDR3 has 12 amino acids. The germline CDR1 and CDR2 sequences are SGHTA and FQGNSA. The CDR3 DNA is TGTGCCAGCAGCTTCACAGGGGGCCACGGGTTCTTC. Its translation is CASSFTGGHGFF.

This clone has only one observation. CDR3: CASSESRGLWNSPLHF. For the CDR3, the DNA is TGTGCCAGCAGTGAATCGCGAGGTTTATGGAATTCACCCCTCCACTTT. This chain joins TRBV6-1 and TRBJ1-6; D is undetermined. Between the trimmed V and J ends, which lost 2 bases and 7 bases, there was a span of 15 bases. Germline V gene sequence: CDR1 MNHNS, CDR2 SASEGT. The CDR3 spans 16 residues.

The chain carries TRBV10-3 and TRBJ1-2; D possibly corresponds to TRBD1 (6 bases). The CDR3 has 12 residues. From germline, CDR1 is ENHRY and CDR2 SYGVKD. Trimming pared 4 bases from V and 5 bases from J, leaving 8 bases between. The DNA for the CDR3 is TGTGCCATCAGTGTTGGACAGTATGGCTACACCTTC. Translated, it gives CAISVGQYGYTF.

This chain joins TRBV5-1 and TRBJ2-6, with 7 bases that match TRBD1. The CDR3 consists of 14 residues. Germline V lookup: CDR1 SGHRS, CDR2 YFSETQ. V shed 8 bases and J 1 base; nucleotides not matched to a gene: 3. This chain's CDR3 is CASQGVSGANVLTF. The CDR3 DNA is TGCGCCAGTCAGGGGGTATCTGGGGCCAACGTCCTGACTTTC.

This clone was detected ten times or more. Other DNA sequences in the same sample also yield this CDR3. The chain combines TRBV30 with TRBJ1-4; no clear D gene. The V and J ends lost 3 bases and 6 bases respectively, with 8 bases between them. From germline, CDR1 is GTSNPN and CDR2 SVGIG (reference sequence). CDR3 length: 12 residues. CDR3 nucleotide sequence: TGTGCCTGGAGCGTCCATCATGAAAAACTGTTTTTT. Encoded protein: CAWSVHHEKLFF.

The chain links TRBV19 to TRBJ2-1, with 7 bases that match TRBD1. V dropped 5 bases and J dropped 5; count of bases not matched to a gene: 9. Germline CDR1 and CDR2: LNHDA and SQIVND (reference sequence). The CDR3 is 15 residues long. The DNA of the CDR3 is TGTGCCAGTAGTGCTGGGACAGCCGGGAACAATGAGCAGTTCTTC. This translates into CASSAGTAGNNEQFF.

V and J are TRBV6-1 and TRBJ1-1; D may be TRBD1 (5 bases). Germline V CDR1 and CDR2: MNHNS, SASEGT. The CDR3 totals 13 residues. Trimming shortened V by 6 bases and J by 4 bases, and 12 bases separated the two germline ends. The CDR3, as DNA: TGTGCCAGCAGCCGCGGGGCTGGCACTGAAGCTTTCTTT. Amino acid sequence: CASSRGAGTEAFF.

The rearrangement links TRBV11-2 to TRBJ2-3; 7 bases align to TRBD2. The junction had 3 bases not matched to a gene; V was cut back by 5 bases and J by 1 base. Germline CDR1 is SGHAT and CDR2 is FQNNGV. There are 14 residues in the CDR3. The chain's CDR3 is CASSRTRGTDTQYF. The CDR3 nucleotides read TGTGCCAGCAGCCGGACTAGGGGCACAGATACGCAGTATTTT. The full variable domain, its missing parts supplied by reference TRBV11-2 and TRBJ2-3, is EAGVAQSPRYKIIEKRQSVAFWCNPISGHATLYWYQQILGQGPKLLIQFQNNGVVDDSQLPKDRFSAERLKGVDSTLKIQPAKLEDSAVYLCASSRTRGTDTQYFGPGTRLTVL.

CDR3 nucleotides: TGTGCCAGCAGTGAAGCTCAGGGGCCAGATACGCAGTATTTT. This gives the protein CASSEAQGPDTQYF. The rearrangement joins TRBV6-1 to TRBJ2-3; TRBD1 is a possible D gene (6 bases). Germline V gene lookup returns CDR1 MNHNS and CDR2 SASEGT. The V end was cut by 0 bases, the J end by 4 bases, with 8 bases between. The CDR3 has 14 amino acids.

The chain joins TRBV4-1 to TRBJ2-7, with 8 bases matching TRBD1. The germline gives CDR1 MGHRA, CDR2 YSYEKL. V dropped 3 bases and J dropped 0; count of bases not matched to a gene: 7. The CDR3 sequence is 16 residues long. This CDR3 reads CASSHETGGSSYEQYF. For the CDR3, the DNA is TGCGCCAGCAGCCATGAAACAGGGGGGAGCTCCTACGAGCAGTACTTC.

The chain combines TRBV29-1 with TRBJ2-7; a possible D gene is TRBD2 (5 bases). Germline V gene sequence: CDR1 SQVTM, CDR2 ANQGSEA. This CDR3 has 15 amino acids. V lost 1 base and J lost 3, with 16 bases in between. The CDR3 sequence is CSVEARGGLHYEQYF. The CDR3 DNA reads TGCAGCGTTGAAGCCCGCGGAGGCTTACACTACGAGCAGTACTTC.

This sequence joins TRBV7-9 and TRBJ1-4, with TRBD1 identical over 7 bases. The junction had 5 bases not matched to a gene; V was cut back by 1 base and J by 0 bases. The V gene's germline CDR1 is SEHNR and CDR2 FQNEAQ (reference sequence). This CDR3 comprises 17 residues. CDR3 DNA sequence: TGTGCCAGCAGCTTAGGGGACAGACTAGCAACTAATGAAAAACTGTTTTTT. Amino acid sequence: CASSLGDRLATNEKLFF.

With respect to this clone: This same CDR3 is encoded by further DNA sequences in the sample. In DNA form, the CDR3 reads TGTGCCTGGAGAACAGGAGGAAACTATGGCTACACCTTC. Protein product: CAWRTGGNYGYTF. The chain carries TRBV30 and TRBJ1-2; maybe TRBD1 (5 bases). There are 13 residues in the CDR3. Trimming pared 3 bases from V and 2 bases from J, leaving 10 bases between. Germline lookup yields CDR1 GTSNPN and CDR2 SVGIG (reference sequence).

Concerning this clone: A junction end diverges from the germline sequence, so it may reflect a read error. This chain links TRBV7-7 with TRBJ2-2, with TRBD1 as a possible D gene (7 bases). The CDR3 sequence is 16 residues long. The germline gives CDR1 SSHAT, CDR2 FNYEAQ (reference sequence). CDR3 protein: CASSPGLTQGAGELFF. As DNA, the CDR3 is TGTGCTAGCAGCCCGGGACTCACTCAGGGGGCCGGGGAGCTGTTTTTT.

The gene calls are TRBV9 and TRBJ2-6; the D is unclear. The germline V and J ends were trimmed by 6 bases and 2 bases, with 6 bases remaining between them. Germline V gene data show CDR1 as SGDLS and CDR2 as YYNGEE. CDR3 length: 13 amino acids. In DNA form, the CDR3 reads TGTGCCAGCACGGATCCTGGGGCCAACGTCCTGACTTTC. Translation: CASTDPGANVLTF.

This clone has only one observation. The J gene is TRBJ2-1, the V gene TRBV30; D might be TRBD1 or TRBD2, each matching 6 bases. The V and J ends lost 1 base and 6 bases respectively, with 13 bases between them. The CDR3 covers 14 residues. CDR1 and CDR2 from the germline V gene are GTSNPN and SVGIG (reference sequence). The DNA of the CDR3 is TGTGCCTGGAGTGGGGGGGCAAAAGTCAATGAGCAGTTCTTC. Its translation is CAWSGGAKVNEQFF.

The chain has TRBV6-5 and TRBJ2-1, with D possibly being TRBD1 or TRBD2 (5 bases each). V shed 0 bases and J shed 8 bases, with 14 bases lying between them. CDR1 is MNHEY and CDR2 is SVGAGI in the germline V gene. CDR3 length: 15 amino acids. CDR3 bases: TGTGCCAGCAGTTACTCGAGGGCTAGAGGGGATGAGCAGTTCTTC. Its protein is CASSYSRARGDEQFF.

The chain combines TRBV6-5 with TRBJ1-1; a weak D match, TRBD1 (5 bases). Trimming removed 5 bases from V and 11 bases from J, with 18 bases in between. The CDR3 contains 13 residues. The germline V gene has CDR1 MNHEY and CDR2 SVGAGI. The CDR3 sequence is CASSNPGGLMAFF. The CDR3 region has the DNA TGTGCCAGCAGTAACCCCGGGGGGTTAATGGCTTTCTTT.

Here the CDR3 DNA reads TGTGCCAGCACCGGAAGGGCGAAGGCTGAAGCTTTCTTT. This encodes CASTGRAKAEAFF. This chain links TRBV28 with TRBJ1-1; D is unclear. V lost 7 bases and J 6 bases, leaving 15 bases between the germline ends. Per germline, CDR1 MDHEN and CDR2 SYDVKM. CDR3 size: 13 residues.

The CDR3 nucleotides read TGTGCCTGGAGCGCAGGGGGCGCAGATACGCAGTATTTT. Translating it yields CAWSAGGADTQYF. The V call is TRBV30, the J call TRBJ2-3, with TRBD1 matching 8 bases. J lost 4 bases, V lost 3 bases, and 3 bases had no gene match. This CDR3 region has 13 residues. Germline V CDR1 and CDR2: GTSNPN, SVGIG (reference sequence).

The gene calls are TRBV5-1 and TRBJ1-1, with TRBD1 as a possible D gene (6 bases). Germline V gene data show CDR1 as SGHRS and CDR2 as YFSETQ. The CDR3 runs to 13 residues. V lost 7 bases and J 0 bases, leaving 10 bases between the germline ends. CDR3 bases: TGCGCCAGCGGGAGGGACATGAACACTGAAGCTTTCTTT. It translates to CASGRDMNTEAFF.